These 32 T cell receptor beta chains were all obtained from the same sample, sequenced in a study of shared clonotypes between healthy human individuals. As defined, naive CD8 cells were CD45RO-negative and positively selected for CCR7, with terminally differentiated effector memory CD45RA+ cells excluded. Repertoires were generated with immunoSEQ multiplex PCR, while TCRdb's copy carries only in-frame clones and drops some. This table has around 600,000 clones, more than 95% appearing once. The specimen was naive CD8+ T cells sorted from blood. These receptors were taken from a man aged 25 to 40 in good health.

The chain links TRBV6-5 to TRBJ1-2; D ambiguous. Germline values: CDR1 MNHEY, CDR2 SVGAGI. Trimming took off 6 bases at V and 8 bases at J, with 13 bases between the two ends. The CDR3 extends over 12 amino acids. The CDR3 sequence is CASRAGGLGYTF. Written as DNA, the CDR3 is TGTGCCAGCAGGGCCGGCGGGTTGGGCTACACCTTC.

The rearrangement links TRBV30 to TRBJ2-7; D is undetermined. CDR3 length: 16 amino acids. In germline, CDR1 is GTSNPN, CDR2 SVGIG (reference sequence). V dropped 0 bases and J dropped 2 bases, with 17 bases sitting between them. The CDR3 spells CAWSVLLANRPYEQYF. In DNA form, the CDR3 reads TGTGCCTGGAGTGTACTATTAGCTAACCGGCCCTACGAGCAGTACTTC.

This clone occurred once. The J gene is TRBJ2-1, the V gene TRBV30; no clear D gene. This CDR3 comprises 12 residues. Trimming left V 0 bases short and J 7 bases short, with 7 bases between. Germline CDR1 GTSNPN, CDR2 SVGIG (reference sequence). The DNA of the CDR3 is TGTGCCTGGAGTGTACAGAGAAATGAGCAGTTCTTC. It is translated as CAWSVQRNEQFF.

CDR3 DNA: TGCGCCAGCAGCCAAGGGCTAGGGAGCTCCTACGAGCAGTACTTC. Protein: CASSQGLGSSYEQYF. V and J are TRBV4-1 and TRBJ2-7; D is possibly TRBD2 (5 bases). CDR3 length: 15 residues. The germline V and J ends were trimmed by 1 base and 0 bases, with 10 bases remaining between them. The germline V gene has CDR1 MGHRA and CDR2 YSYEKL.

The V call is TRBV6-5, the J call TRBJ1-4; possibly TRBD1 for D (5 bases). Germline-derived CDR1 and CDR2 are MNHEY and SVGAGI. There are 13 residues in the CDR3. Deletions cut 6 bases from V and 6 bases from J, with 11 bases between. The CDR3 loop is CASRWGLDEKLFF. The CDR3 nucleotides are TGTGCCAGCAGATGGGGGTTGGATGAAAAACTGTTTTTT.

As to this clone: Other nucleotide sequences in the sample specify the same CDR3. The chain uses TRBV12-5 and TRBJ2-1; D assignment may be TRBD1 or TRBD2 (5 bases each). This CDR3 is 11 amino acids long. Germline CDR1 and CDR2: LGHNT and FRNRAP. V lost 4 bases to trimming and J lost 7 bases, with 5 bases between them. The CDR3 DNA sequence: TGTGCTAGTGGTTGGGGGAATGAGCAGTTCTTC. It codes for CASGWGNEQFF.

This clone appeared a single time. The genes are TRBV15 and TRBJ1-3, with D perhaps TRBD1 (5 bases). The V end lost 8 bases, the J end lost 3 bases, and 8 bases lay between the germline ends. The CDR3 consists of 12 residues. From germline, CDR1 is LNHNV and CDR2 YYDKDF (reference sequence). The CDR3: CATEGSGNTIYF. CDR3 nucleotides: TGTGCCACCGAGGGGAGTGGAAACACCATATATTTT.

The rearrangement links TRBV7-9 to TRBJ2-5; 8 bases line up with TRBD1. Germline assignment: CDR1 SEHNR and CDR2 FQNEAQ (reference sequence). V shed 6 bases, J shed 4 bases, and the junction held 7 bases outside the gene matches. The CDR3 is 14 residues long. In nucleotides, the CDR3 is TGTGCCAGCAGTTCCGGACAGGGAAGAGAGACCCAGTACTTC. Translating it yields CASSSGQGRETQYF.

This clone showed up just once. The chain couples TRBV27 to TRBJ1-5, with no clear D. The CDR3 loop spans 14 amino acids. Germline CDR1 MNHEY, CDR2 SMNVEV (reference sequence). V was clipped by 5 bases and J by 4 bases, with 12 bases between them. The CDR3: CASSLAGLNQPQHF. CDR3 DNA sequence: TGTGCCAGCAGTCTTGCAGGACTAAATCAGCCCCAGCATTTT.

This chain's CDR3 is CASSFDRTYEQYF. The CDR3 nucleotides read TGTGCCAGCAGTTTCGACAGAACCTACGAGCAGTACTTC. The genes are TRBV28 and TRBJ2-7; tentative D call: TRBD1 (5 bases). Per germline, CDR1 MDHEN and CDR2 SYDVKM. The CDR3 has 13 residues. Trimming took 3 bases from V and 2 from J, leaving 8 bases between them.

V usage is TRBV7-6 and J usage is TRBJ1-5; D perhaps matches TRBD1 (5 bases). Between the trimmed V and J ends, which lost 2 bases and 3 bases, there was a span of 8 bases. The CDR3 is 14 residues long. The germline CDR1 and CDR2 sequences are SGHVS and FNYEAQ. The CDR3 sequence: CASSLPGLNQPQHF. The DNA of the CDR3 is TGTGCCAGCAGCTTACCGGGGCTCAATCAGCCCCAGCATTTT.

The CDR3 bases are TGTGCCAGCAGCTTTCCGGGACCCCTCAGAGAGCAGTACTTC. Protein sequence: CASSFPGPLREQYF. The chain uses TRBV11-2 and TRBJ2-7; D may match TRBD1 or TRBD2 (5 bases each). This CDR3 spans 14 amino acids. Germline V CDR1 and CDR2: SGHAT, FQNNGV. Trimming removed 3 bases from V and 7 bases from J, with 16 bases in between.

The chain combines TRBV7-9 with TRBJ1-2; 9 nucleotides align to TRBD1. The V gene's germline CDR1 is SEHNR and CDR2 FQNEAQ (reference sequence). This CDR3 spans 14 amino acids. J gave up 2 bases and V 4 bases, and 2 bases lay outside the gene matches. CDR3 DNA: TGTGCCAGCAGCTCCGGGACAGGGAACTATGGCTACACCTTC. Its translation is CASSSGTGNYGYTF.

The chain combines TRBV4-3 with TRBJ2-4, with D unclear. Per the germline V gene, CDR1 is LGHNA and CDR2 is YSLEER. The length of the CDR3 is 16 residues. V lost 3 bases, J lost 3 bases, and 15 bases lay in between. CDR3 nucleotides: TGCGCCAGCAGCCACCTAAGCGAGTTTGGCAAAAACATTCAGTACTTC. Amino acid sequence: CASSHLSEFGKNIQYF.

The chain carries TRBV11-2 and TRBJ2-7; D not certain. Germline-derived CDR1 and CDR2 are SGHAT and FQNNGV. V was pared by 0 bases and J by 4 bases, with 7 bases between. CDR3 length: 13 amino acids. CDR3 in amino acids: CASSLDRPYEQYF. CDR3 in DNA: TGTGCCAGCAGCTTAGACAGGCCTTACGAGCAGTACTTC.

This sequence joins TRBV5-6 and TRBJ2-2; D unresolved. The CDR3 length is 15 residues. Between the trimmed V and J ends, which lost 1 base and 5 bases, there was a span of 12 bases. The germline CDR1 and CDR2 sequences are SGHDT and YYEEEE. CDR3 sequence (DNA): TGTGCCAGCAGCTTGCTTGTTTTTGGAACCGGGGAGCTGTTTTTT. It yields the protein CASSLLVFGTGELFF.

The rearrangement joins TRBV28 to TRBJ2-2; no reliable D call. The CDR3 is 13 residues long. Germline V gene sequence: CDR1 MDHEN, CDR2 SYDVKM. V was trimmed by 5 bases and J by 7 bases, leaving 11 bases between them. CDR3 sequence reads: CASSPKTGGELFF. The CDR3, as DNA: TGTGCCAGCAGTCCCAAAACCGGCGGGGAGCTGTTTTTT.

The J gene is TRBJ1-1, the V gene TRBV28, with D unclear. The CDR3 extends over 11 amino acids. The germline V and J ends were trimmed by 3 bases and 11 bases, with 10 bases remaining between them. CDR1 is MDHEN, CDR2 SYDVKM, per germline. CDR3 sequence: CASSFGFLAFF. The CDR3 DNA reads as TGTGCCAGCAGTTTCGGGTTTCTGGCTTTCTTT. Based on the CDR3 plus reference TRBV28 and TRBJ1-1, the full variable domain is DVKVTQSSRYLVKRTGEKVFLECVQDMDHENMFWYRQDPGLGLRLIYFSYDVKMKEKGDIPEGYSVSREKKERFSLILESASTNQTSMYLCASSFGFLAFFGQGTRLTVV.

The CDR3 coding sequence is TGCGCCAGCAGCCCCGGGGACGGAATTTCCTACGAGCAGTACTTC. Translation: CASSPGDGISYEQYF. This chain uses TRBV5-1 with TRBJ2-7, with D tentatively TRBD1 or TRBD2 (5 bases each). Trimming removed 4 bases from V and 1 base from J, with 15 bases in between. The length of the CDR3 is 15 residues. The V gene's germline CDR1 is SGHRS and CDR2 YFSETQ.

A single count supports this clone. V and J are TRBV6-1 and TRBJ2-1; tentative D call: TRBD2 (5 bases). The CDR3 is made up of 17 amino acids. V was trimmed by 2 bases and J by 0 bases, leaving 14 bases between them. Germline V gives CDR1 MNHNS, CDR2 SASEGT. For the CDR3, the DNA is TGTGCCAGCAGTGAAATTCTAGCCCCCAGCTCCTACAATGAGCAGTTCTTC. The encoded protein is CASSEILAPSSYNEQFF.

The chain has TRBV28 and TRBJ2-1; TRBD1 or TRBD2 may be the D gene (5 bases each). Looked up from germline, CDR1 is MDHEN and CDR2 is SYDVKM. There are 15 residues in the CDR3. The V gene lost 1 base and the J gene lost 8 bases, with 15 bases spanning the gap. CDR3 in amino acids: CASSLLGTYRDEQFF. The DNA of the CDR3 is TGTGCCAGCAGTTTATTGGGGACGTATCGGGATGAGCAGTTCTTC.

The chain joins TRBV29-1 to TRBJ2-3; TRBD1 matches at 7 bases. V was clipped by 7 bases and J by 0 bases; unmatched bases: 4. The CDR3 consists of 13 residues. Per the germline V gene, CDR1 is SQVTM and CDR2 is ANQGSEA. CDR3 residues: CSATTGSTDTQYF. Here the CDR3 DNA reads TGCAGCGCTACGACAGGGAGCACAGATACGCAGTATTTT.

The V call is TRBV6-5, the J call TRBJ1-1; 10 positions match TRBD1. The length of the CDR3 is 16 residues. The trim removed 0 bases at V and 5 bases at J, leaving 6 bases unmatched. Looked up from germline, CDR1 is MNHEY and CDR2 is SVGAGI. The CDR3 spells CASSYSATGGWTEAFF. The CDR3 DNA follows: TGTGCCAGCAGTTACTCCGCGACAGGGGGCTGGACTGAAGCTTTCTTT.

In its sample, this clone was seen once. This rearrangement joins TRBV27 to TRBJ1-1; D is possibly TRBD1 (6 bases). This CDR3 is built from 14 residues. The germline V gene has CDR1 MNHEY and CDR2 SMNVEV (reference sequence). V was trimmed by 5 bases and J by 11 bases, leaving 21 bases between them. The CDR3 DNA is TGTGCCAGCAGTACGGGACACCCTTCCAACGGGGCTTTCTTT. Protein: CASSTGHPSNGAFF.

This clone was found once. The V call is TRBV29-1, the J call TRBJ2-7; 10 bases line up with TRBD2. Germline trimming cut 5 bases from V and 0 bases from J; bases unmatched to any gene: 10. Germline V CDR1 and CDR2: SQVTM, ANQGSEA. The CDR3 is 16 residues long. In nucleotides, the CDR3 is TGCAGCGTTCCGGCGGCTAGCGGGAGTAACTCCTACGAGCAGTACTTC. Residues: CSVPAASGSNSYEQYF.

This chain links TRBV7-9 with TRBJ2-5, with 7 nucleotides matching TRBD2. The CDR3 is made up of 15 amino acids. In germline, CDR1 is SEHNR, CDR2 FQNEAQ (reference sequence). With 3 bases clipped from V and 2 bases from J, the junction kept 6 bases outside the gene matches. The CDR3 spells CASSFTREPQETQYF. The CDR3 DNA sequence: TGTGCCAGCAGCTTTACGCGGGAGCCGCAAGAGACCCAGTACTTC.

The CDR3 nucleotides are TGTGCCAGCGCTACGGCCGGGGAGCTGTTTTTT. This encodes CASATAGELFF. The rearrangement uses TRBV6-6 and TRBJ2-2; D ambiguous. V lost 8 bases to trimming and J lost 6 bases, with 7 bases between them. The germline V gene encodes CDR1 MNHNY and CDR2 SVGAGI (reference sequence). CDR3 length: 11 amino acids.

The chain is built from TRBV2 and TRBJ2-1, with D possibly TRBD2 on 6 matching bases. V was pared by 6 bases and J by 9 bases, with 18 bases between. The CDR3 loop spans 14 amino acids. CDR1 is SNHLY and CDR2 is FYNNEI in the germline V gene. The CDR3 reads CASSPGVGWSEQFF. Written as DNA, the CDR3 is TGTGCCAGCAGCCCGGGAGTAGGGTGGAGTGAGCAGTTCTTC. The full variable domain, completed using reference TRBV2 and TRBJ2-1, is EPEVTQTPSHQVTQMGQEVILRCVPISNHLYFYWYRQILGQKVEFLVSFYNNEISEKSEIFDDQFSVERPDGSNFTLKIRSTKLEDSAMYFCASSPGVGWSEQFFGPGTRLTVL.

The chain links TRBV4-1 to TRBJ2-7; 8 bases fit TRBD1. J lost 3 bases, V lost 4 bases, and 8 bases had no gene match. The CDR3 spans 15 residues. Per germline, CDR1 MGHRA and CDR2 YSYEKL. CDR3 nucleotide sequence: TGCGCCAGCAGCCTATCCCGGGACAGGAGCTACGAGCAGTACTTC. This codes for CASSLSRDRSYEQYF.

The chain uses TRBV7-9 and TRBJ2-5, with 9 bases identical to TRBD1. V gave up 6 bases and J gave up 5 bases; unmatched junction bases: 19. There are 18 residues in the CDR3. The V gene's germline CDR1 is SEHNR and CDR2 FQNEAQ (reference sequence). CDR3: CASRQDRDRESGAETQYF. CDR3 in DNA: TGTGCCAGCAGACAAGACCGGGACAGGGAATCTGGTGCTGAGACCCAGTACTTC.

The chain combines TRBV28 with TRBJ1-1; D is unresolved. The V gene's germline CDR1 is MDHEN and CDR2 SYDVKM. The V end was cut by 7 bases, the J end by 8 bases, with 14 bases between. The CDR3 is made up of 12 amino acids. The CDR3 sequence is CASMPPYREAFF. CDR3 DNA sequence: TGTGCCAGCATGCCCCCTTACAGAGAAGCTTTCTTT.

The J gene is TRBJ1-4, the V gene TRBV15; 7 bases line up with TRBD1. The germline V gene encodes CDR1 LNHNV and CDR2 YYDKDF (reference sequence). This CDR3 spans 13 amino acids. V gave up 6 bases and J gave up 8 bases; unmatched junction bases: 6. The CDR3 DNA reads as TGTGCCACCAGACAGGGGTTCGGCGAAAAACTGTTTTTT. It translates to CATRQGFGEKLFF.